One sample yielded the 18 T cell receptor beta chains listed below, sequenced in a study of CD8+ T cells in alopecia areata. Treatment noted: oral pan-JAK inhibitor, 5-10 mg twice daily. Extracted from the samples, RNA was reverse transcribed into cDNA to serve as the sequencing template. Clones were read by immunoSEQ multiplex PCR, and TCRdb kept only the in-frame ones, dropping some. Here the sample spans 150,000 to 250,000 clones, around 60% being singletons. The sequenced sample was CD4+ T cells sorted from blood, obtained at week 4, from a patient treated with tofacitinib. These receptors all stem from a human donor with alopecia areata.

This chain joins TRBV4-1 and TRBJ2-7, with a tentative D call TRBD1 (7 bases). Germline loops: CDR1 MGHRA, CDR2 YSYEKL. The CDR3 contains 17 residues. V lost 5 bases and J lost 3, with 23 bases in between. The CDR3 spells CASSFRLFRGEYYEQYF. CDR3 nucleotide sequence: TGCGCCAGCAGCTTTCGTCTCTTCAGGGGGGAGTACTACGAGCAGTACTTC.

The V and J genes are TRBV7-8 and TRBJ2-5; D possibly matches TRBD1 or TRBD2 (5 bases each). The V end was cut by 8 bases, the J end by 5 bases, with 15 bases between. This CDR3 region has 13 residues. The V gene's germline CDR1 is SGHVS and CDR2 FQNEAQ. The CDR3 is CASLMGTGETQYF. CDR3 nucleotide sequence: TGTGCCAGCCTCATGGGGACGGGCGAGACCCAGTACTTC.

The V call is TRBV29-1, the J call TRBJ2-5; D is tentatively TRBD1 or TRBD2 (6 bases each). V dropped 1 base and J dropped 1 base, with 13 bases sitting between them. The germline CDR1 and CDR2 sequences are SQVTM and ANQGSEA. The length of the CDR3 is 15 residues. CDR3 amino acids: CSVEVLTGAQETQYF. The CDR3 DNA sequence: TGCAGCGTTGAAGTACTAACGGGGGCCCAAGAGACCCAGTACTTC. Full variable domain (outside the CDR3, taken from reference TRBV29-1 and TRBJ2-5): SAVISQKPSRDICQRGTSLTIQCQVDSQVTMMFWYRQQPGQSLTLIATANQGSEATYESGFVIDKFPISRPNLTFSTLTVSNMSPEDSSIYLCSVEVLTGAQETQYFGPGTRLLVL.

The J gene is TRBJ2-2, the V gene TRBV5-1, with D uncertain. CDR1 and CDR2 from the germline V gene are SGHRS and YFSETQ. V gave up 3 bases and J gave up 1 base, with 4 bases separating them. This CDR3 is 13 amino acids long. DNA for the CDR3: TGCGCCAGCAGCTCGGAGAACACCGGGGAGCTGTTTTTT. Amino acid sequence: CASSSENTGELFF.

V usage is TRBV6-1 and J usage is TRBJ2-3; 9 bases agree with TRBD1. The V and J ends lost 4 bases and 8 bases, in that order; junction bases with no gene match: 1. This CDR3 comprises 12 residues. The germline V gene has CDR1 MNHNS and CDR2 SASEGT. The CDR3: CASSVGQGTQYF. CDR3 coding DNA: TGTGCCAGCAGTGTGGGACAGGGTACGCAGTATTTT.

V gene TRBV27 combines with J gene TRBJ1-2; 8 bases map to TRBD1. The CDR3 totals 14 residues. Germline assignment: CDR1 MNHEY and CDR2 SMNVEV (reference sequence). J lost 3 bases, V lost 10 bases, and 10 bases had no gene match. The CDR3 region is CATLGQGAHYGYTF. The CDR3 DNA is TGTGCCACCTTGGGGCAGGGGGCCCACTATGGCTACACCTTC.

Points on this clone: Other DNA sequences from this sample encode an identical CDR3 as well. The chain is built from TRBV5-1 and TRBJ2-5; TRBD2 is a possible D gene (5 bases). This CDR3 region has 13 residues. Trimming stripped 3 bases from V and 2 bases from J, with 8 bases between. Germline CDR1 and CDR2: SGHRS and YFSETQ. Here the CDR3 reads CASSSRGQETQYF. CDR3 coding DNA: TGCGCCAGCAGCTCGAGAGGGCAAGAGACCCAGTACTTC.

The chain combines TRBV29-1 with TRBJ2-3, with 8 bases lining up with TRBD2. Germline V CDR1 and CDR2: SQVTM, ANQGSEA. This CDR3 has 15 residues. V shed 2 bases, J shed 2 bases, and the junction held 6 bases outside the gene matches. CDR3 region: CSVERRGELTDTQYF. The DNA for the CDR3 is TGCAGCGTTGAACGGCGGGGGGAACTCACAGATACGCAGTATTTT.

The rearrangement links TRBV28 to TRBJ2-1, with 9 bases aligning to TRBD2. The germline CDR1 and CDR2 sequences are MDHEN and SYDVKM. V lost 2 bases to trimming and J lost 4 bases; unmatched junction nucleotides: 3. This CDR3 is 15 amino acids long. In nucleotides, the CDR3 is TGTGCCAGCAGTTTACGAGCGGGGGGATACAATGAGCAGTTCTTC. The encoded protein is CASSLRAGGYNEQFF.

The chain couples TRBV18 to TRBJ2-1; D gene uncertain. Trimming shortened V by 5 bases and J by 5 bases, and 4 bases separated the two germline ends. There are 11 residues in the CDR3. Germline assignment: CDR1 KGHSH and CDR2 LQKENI. The CDR3 DNA is TGTGCCAGCTCAGGGGACAATGAGCAGTTCTTC. Amino acids: CASSGDNEQFF.

The V gene is TRBV2, the J gene TRBJ1-2; D is perhaps TRBD1 (5 bases). This CDR3 region has 15 residues. Germline CDR1 SNHLY, CDR2 FYNNEI. V was shortened by 3 bases and J by 5 bases, with 16 bases between the two germline ends. The CDR3 protein is CASSDVPRAGYGYTF. The CDR3 DNA reads TGTGCCAGCAGTGACGTCCCCAGGGCTGGGTATGGCTACACCTTC.

This clone was counted only a few times. The genes are TRBV30 and TRBJ2-3, with unresolved D. Germline CDR1 reads GTSNPN; CDR2 reads SVGIG (reference sequence). The CDR3 spans 11 residues. The V and J ends lost 2 bases and 4 bases respectively, with 4 bases between them. In DNA, the CDR3 is TGTGCCTGGAGTAGCTCAGATACGCAGTATTTT. Protein: CAWSSSDTQYF.

The genes are TRBV5-1 and TRBJ2-2, with unresolved D. The V gene lost 2 bases and the J gene lost 4 bases, with 12 bases spanning the gap. CDR3 length equals 15 residues. Germline lookup yields CDR1 SGHRS and CDR2 YFSETQ. The CDR3 nucleotides read TGCGCCAGCAGCTTAGCTGGGCCAGGCACCGGGGAGCTGTTTTTT. It codes for CASSLAGPGTGELFF. Full variable domain (rest looked up from reference TRBV5-1 and TRBJ2-2): KAGVTQTPRYLIKTRGQQVTLSCSPISGHRSVSWYQQTPGQGLQFLFEYFSETQRNKGNFPGRFSGRQFSNSRSEMNVSTLELGDSALYLCASSLAGPGTGELFFGEGSRLTVL.

The CDR3: CASSFAGRLAFF. CDR3 in DNA: TGTGCCAGCAGTTTCGCAGGGCGCCTAGCTTTCTTT. The rearrangement uses TRBV28 and TRBJ1-1; maybe TRBD1 (5 bases). The ends were cut back, 3 bases at V and 10 bases at J, with 12 bases in the middle. The CDR3 sequence is 12 residues long. The germline V gene encodes CDR1 MDHEN and CDR2 SYDVKM.

In this sample, this clone turned up once. The junction and the germline gene differ at one end; a read error may be behind it. The rearrangement links TRBV6-5 to TRBJ2-3; D is uncertain. The CDR3 has 14 residues. CDR1 is MNHEY, CDR2 SVGAGI, per germline. This chain's CDR3 is CASSYRTPIDAQYF. DNA of the CDR3: TGTGCCAGCAGTTACCGAACGCCCATAGATGCGCAGTATTTT.

This rearrangement joins TRBV4-1 to TRBJ2-6, with TRBD2 matching 10 bases. The CDR3 length is 19 residues. Germline CDR1 is MGHRA and CDR2 is YSYEKL. V lost 2 bases to trimming and J lost 2 bases; unmatched junction nucleotides: 9. The CDR3 is CASSQKGLAGDAGANVLTF. The DNA of the CDR3 is TGCGCCAGCAGCCAAAAGGGGCTAGCGGGGGACGCTGGGGCCAACGTCCTGACTTTC.

The genes are TRBV9 and TRBJ2-1; 8 nucleotides agree with TRBD2. Germline-derived CDR1 and CDR2 are SGDLS and YYNGEE. This CDR3 has 13 residues. The trim removed 0 bases at V and 12 bases at J, leaving 5 bases unmatched. Here the CDR3 reads CASSVGSAGGQFF. CDR3 coding DNA: TGTGCCAGCAGCGTAGGTTCGGCGGGGGGGCAGTTCTTC.

The V and J genes are TRBV30 and TRBJ2-3; D is uncertain. Trimming pared 5 bases from V and 2 bases from J, leaving 14 bases between. Germline loops: CDR1 GTSNPN, CDR2 SVGIG (reference sequence). The CDR3 totals 14 residues. CDR3 in DNA: TGTGCCTGGGGTGCAGGTTACTCCACAGATACGCAGTATTTT. Protein: CAWGAGYSTDTQYF. The full variable domain, rest sourced from reference TRBV30 and TRBJ2-3, is SQTIHQWPATLVQPVGSPLSLECTVEGTSNPNLYWYRQAAGRGLQLLFYSVGIGQISSEVPQNLSASRPQDRQFILSSKKLLLSDSGFYLCAWGAGYSTDTQYFGPGTRLTVL.